This T cell receptor beta chain was captured in a study of breast tumors, draining lymph nodes, adjacent tissues listed by TCRdb under 2016. Regarding the study in general: TCR beta repertoires were compared across tumor, adjacent nontumor tissue and axillary lymph nodes obtained from breast cancer patients. The study aimed to assess the relationships and possible T-cell exchange between tumor, surrounding tissue and draining lymph node repertoires in human breast cancer.

Adjacent samples were composed of nontumor breast tissue surrounding the tumor. The table lists this clonotype with many counts. Its antigen specificity is not known. No base quality values were provided; no much bigger clone lies one nucleotide off. The sequencing machine was an Illumina HiSeq 2000. Multiplex PCR amplification was used to generate the TCR beta chain libraries. High-throughput sequencing was used to analyze the amplified TCR beta chain products. TCRdb reworked the public reads: Q25 trimming with fastp, MiXCR clone assembly, productive beta chains retained. For every CDR3 protein sequence, its rows merge into one entry that carries the most common genes and DNA. Within this sample are about 15,000 distinct CDR3 sequences, with roughly 52% of them counted one time only. The ten biggest clones cover 16% of the sample. CDR1 is given as DFQATT and CDR2 as SNEGSKA, both from the germline V gene (reference sequence). V ends up 6 bases short and J 7 bases short, with an unmatched junction base count of 4. The CDR3 covers 14 residues, taking in both the cysteine and the phenylalanine. The kept DNA is CDR3 alone, 42 bases in frame from the first base.

Overall results and qualifications from the work: The data were considered consistent with the idea that most tumor T cells come from the lymph node and then expand in tumor tissue. Tumor T-cell repertoires showed less diversity than lymph node repertoires and more diversity than nontumor tissue repertoires, and tumor T-cell repertoires showed preferential V and J gene usage. Tumor and nontumor tissue repertoires were significantly more similar in luminal-like than in basal-like breast cancer. The study presented the conclusion that tumor T cells originate in lymph nodes as consistent with a hypothesis, not as something directly demonstrated.

The TCR was taken from a female donor with breast cancer. Some clones in this sample may be carry-over from other donors' samples. Sequenced input: tumor-adjacent breast tissue. The V and J segments used are TRBV20-1 and TRBJ2-2, and TRBD2 matches 14 of the central bases. The CDR3 protein sequence reads: CSAAGTSGSGELFF. The sequenced DNA is TGCAGTGCAGCCGGGACTAGCGGGAGCGGGGAGCTGTTTTTT.